The rows below give T cell receptor beta chains drawn from one sample of a study of cytomegalovirus exposure and HLA in healthy donors. TCRdb's table, derived via immunoSEQ multiplex PCR, lists solely in-frame clones and lacks some. The repertoire has 130,000 or so clones, roughly 77% of them found once; the top ten carry 5.3%. Source material: PBMCs. The receptor source for this set is a man between 25 and 39 years old in good health and CMV-seronegative. Each CDR3 is given with its conserved first and last residue. The order of the fields is V gene, CDR3 length, J gene, clone size, D gene, CDR3 DNA, CDR3 protein. A D gene is named only where the DNA matches it firmly. Size is stated for part of the rows, as once, few or many counts, or as a class when the clone is expanded.

TRBV18	15	TRBJ1-2	.	.	TGTGCCAGCTCAGAGCAGCCAGGACAATTTAAGGCTTACACCTTC	CASSEQPGQFKAYTF
TRBV5-6	14	TRBJ2-7	few	TRBD1	TGTGCCAGCAGCTGGGGGACAGGGTCGAGCGAGCAGTACTTC	CASSWGTGSSEQYF
TRBV6-5	12	TRBJ2-2	.	.	TGTGCCAGCAGGAGGGACACCGGGGAGCTGTTTTTT	CASRRDTGELFF
TRBV9	15	TRBJ2-5	.	TRBD2	TGTGCCAGCAGCATACAATGGGGACTAGGAGAGACCCAGTACTTC	CASSIQWGLGETQYF
TRBV2	15	TRBJ2-5	.	TRBD2	TGTGCCAGCAGCTTACTAGCGGGGGGCCAAGAGACCCAGTACTTC	CASSLLAGGQETQYF
TRBV5-6	15	TRBJ1-3	once	TRBD1	TGCGCCAGCAGCTTACTGGGACAGGCGCGAAACACCATATATTTT	CASSLLGQARNTIYF
TRBV12-5	14	TRBJ1-1	.	TRBD1	TGTGCTAGTGGTTCGGGACAGGGATCCACTGAAGCTTTCTTT	CASGSGQGSTEAFF
TRBV6-4	14	TRBJ1-1	.	.	TGTGCCAGCAGCGTTTCCGGCGCGGGCACTGAAGCTTTCTTT	CASSVSGAGTEAFF
TRBV2	15	TRBJ2-2	few	.	TGTGCCAGCAGTGATGCCAGGAAGAACACCGGGGAGCTGTTTTTT	CASSDARKNTGELFF
TRBV28	14	TRBJ2-7	.	TRBD1	TGTGCCAGCAGTTTAAGGGACAGTCTCTACGAGCAGTACTTC	CASSLRDSLYEQYF
TRBV2	15	TRBJ2-7	.	.	TGTGCCAGCAGTGATAGGGCGGACAGAGCCTACGAGCAGTACTTC	CASSDRADRAYEQYF
TRBV6-1	16	TRBJ2-7	.	.	TGTGCCAGCAGTGAATTCGGGACGGAGGGGTACCTCGAGCAGTACTTC	CASSEFGTEGYLEQYF
TRBV6-1	13	TRBJ1-2	.	.	TGTGCCAGCAGGATGACCCCGGGCTATGGCTACACCTTC	CASRMTPGYGYTF
TRBV6-5	15	TRBJ2-5	.	TRBD2	TGTGCCAGCGCCCGGACTAGCGGGGTACAAGAGACCCAGTACTTC	CASARTSGVQETQYF
TRBV28	12	TRBJ1-1	.	.	TGTGCCACCAACCGACAGGCTCAAGTTGCTTTCTTT	CATNRQAQVAFF
TRBV5-6	13	TRBJ1-2	few	TRBD1	TGTGCCAGCAGCTTGGTAGGGGGCGATGGCTACACCTTC	CASSLVGGDGYTF
TRBV18	15	TRBJ2-5	.	TRBD1	TGTGCCAGCTCATACCGGGACAGGGTTACGGAGACCCAGTACTTC	CASSYRDRVTETQYF
TRBV10-2	15	TRBJ2-7	.	TRBD1	TGCGCCAGCAGTGAGTCCGGGACAGGGACGGGAGAGCAGTACTTC	CASSESGTGTGEQYF
TRBV6-5	13	TRBJ1-3	.	.	TGTGCCAGCAGCACAGGGTCCGGAAACACCATATATTTT	CASSTGSGNTIYF
TRBV18	15	TRBJ2-1	.	.	TGTGCCAGCTCACCGCGAACGAATGATAACAATGAGCAGTTCTTC	CASSPRTNDNNEQFF
TRBV27	13	TRBJ2-7	.	.	TGTGCCAGCAGTTCGGGAACCTCCTACGAGCAGTACTTC	CASSSGTSYEQYF
TRBV25-1	15	TRBJ2-1	.	TRBD1	TGTGCCAGCATGCGAGACAGGGGGATCTACAATGAGCAGTTCTTC	CASMRDRGIYNEQFF
TRBV13	14	TRBJ2-1	.	.	TGTGCCAGCAGCGTGCGGGGGCGCCACAATGAGCAGTTCTTC	CASSVRGRHNEQFF
TRBV2	13	TRBJ1-2	.	TRBD1	TGTGCCAGCACTGAGGACAGGTTCTATGGCTACACCTTC	CASTEDRFYGYTF
TRBV6-5	14	TRBJ1-1	.	TRBD1	TGTGCCAGCAGCCAAGGGACAGGGGTAACTGAAGCTTTCTTT	CASSQGTGVTEAFF
TRBV29-1	15	TRBJ1-2	.	.	TGCAGCGTTGCCGGATCCTCGGGGAATAACTATGGCTACACCTTC	CSVAGSSGNNYGYTF
TRBV11-2	16	TRBJ2-1	.	.	TGTGCCAGCAGCTCCTTTACGCCGAGCTCCTACAATGAGCAGTTCTTC	CASSSFTPSSYNEQFF
TRBV6-1	17	TRBJ2-1	once	TRBD2	TGTGCCAGCAGTGAATTCTCTAGCGGGAGACTCTACAATGAGCAGTTCTTC	CASSEFSSGRLYNEQFF
TRBV29-1	16	TRBJ2-7	once	TRBD2	TGCAGCGTCGAAAGGGGGGTAGCGGGAGGGTCCTTCGAGCAGTACTTC	CSVERGVAGGSFEQYF
TRBV6-5	13	TRBJ1-3	.	.	TGTGCCAGCATCAACAGGGCTGGAAACACCATATATTTT	CASINRAGNTIYF
TRBV28	16	TRBJ1-4	.	.	TGTGCCAGCAGTTTGGAGGGCGCCGCAACTAATGAAAAACTGTTTTTT	CASSLEGAATNEKLFF
TRBV10-3	16	TRBJ2-2	.	TRBD1	TGTGCCATCAGTGAGACAGGGGGCGCAGGACCCGGGGAGCTGTTTTTT	CAISETGGAGPGELFF
TRBV6-1	15	TRBJ2-5	.	.	TGTGCCAGCACCCGCCTCGGTCCAGGGGTAGAGACCCAGTACTTC	CASTRLGPGVETQYF
TRBV4-3	16	TRBJ1-4	.	TRBD1	TGCGCCAGCAGCGACAGGGGAAGTTTTGCTAATGAAAAACTGTTTTTT	CASSDRGSFANEKLFF
TRBV19	14	TRBJ1-2	.	TRBD1	TGTGCCAGTAGGAACACCGGACAGGAATATGGCTACACCTTC	CASRNTGQEYGYTF
TRBV5-1	14	TRBJ2-7	.	TRBD2	TGCGCCAGCAGCATAGCGGGGGGGGACTACGAGCAGTACTTC	CASSIAGGDYEQYF
TRBV29-1	13	TRBJ2-5	.	.	TGCAGCGTCCAACAGGGTTTGGGAGAGACCCAGTACTTC	CSVQQGLGETQYF
TRBV5-1	13	TRBJ2-7	.	.	TGCGCCAGCAGCTTTTTCCCTACCTACGAGCAGTACTTC	CASSFFPTYEQYF
TRBV27	14	TRBJ2-7	.	TRBD2	TGTGCCAGCGAAAGGACTAGCGGCTCCTACGAGCAGTACTTC	CASERTSGSYEQYF
TRBV28	17	TRBJ2-2	.	TRBD2	TGTGCCAGCAGTTCCCTCTCTAGCGGGAGAAGGGCCGGGGAGCTGTTTTTT	CASSSLSSGRRAGELFF
TRBV7-3	16	TRBJ2-3	.	TRBD2	TGTGCCAGCAGCTCAACCGGACTAGCGGGAGCACATACGCAGTATTTT	CASSSTGLAGAHTQYF
TRBV28	12	TRBJ1-1	.	.	TGTGCCAGCAGTTTACAGGGATCCGAAGCTTTCTTT	CASSLQGSEAFF